The 17 T cell receptor beta chains below all came from one sample that was sequenced in a study of blood T cells in healthy people across ages. Primers used in a second PCR of roughly 6 to 12 cycles were a sample-barcoded 5' primer and a J-beta primer mix. TCRdb recomputed calls from the 5' RACE reads with MiXCR, one row per CDR3 protein. This sample yields nearly 800,000 distinct CDR3 sequences, of which about 61% are seen a single time; about a quarter belongs to the top ten. Sequencing used blood. These receptors all stem from a man aged 40-55 years in good health.

The chain employs TRBV5-4 and TRBJ2-1; 10 bases line up with TRBD2. The CDR3 is made up of 17 amino acids. CDR1 is SGHNT and CDR2 is YYREEE in the germline V gene (reference sequence). The J segment lost 3 bases and the V segment lost 1 base, leaving 7 bases of the junction unmatched. CDR3 bases: TGTGCCAGCAGCTTGCCGGGACTAGCGAAACTCTACAATGAGCAGTTCTTC. Translation: CASSLPGLAKLYNEQFF. Supplemented by reference TRBV5-4 and TRBJ2-1, the full variable domain reads ETGVTQSPTHLIKTRGQQVTLRCSSQSGHNTVSWYQQALGQGPQFIFQYYREEENGRGNFPPRFSGLQFPNYSSELNVNALELDDSALYLCASSLPGLAKLYNEQFFGPGTRLTVL.

In this sample, this clonotype turned up a few times. V gene TRBV7-9 combines with J gene TRBJ2-7, with unresolved D. Per the germline V gene, CDR1 is SEHNR and CDR2 is FQNEAQ (reference sequence). V lost 5 bases and J 3 bases, leaving 11 bases between the germline ends. This CDR3 is 13 amino acids long. The CDR3 is CASSAPDVYEQYF. The CDR3 coding sequence is TGTGCCAGCAGCGCCCCGGACGTCTACGAGCAGTACTTC. The full variable domain, rest sourced from reference TRBV7-9 and TRBJ2-7, is DTGVSQNPRHKITKRGQNVTFRCDPISEHNRLYWYRQTLGQGPEFLTYFQNEAQLEKSRLLSDRFSAERPKGSFSTLEIQRTEQGDSAMYLCASSAPDVYEQYFGPGTRLTVT.

The chain links TRBV6-1 to TRBJ2-3, with a weak D call TRBD2 (6 bases). The CDR3 runs 14 residues. V shed 2 bases and J shed 6 bases, with 12 bases lying between them. Looked up from germline, CDR1 is MNHNS and CDR2 is SASEGT. In nucleotides, the CDR3 is TGTGCCAGCAGTGAAACGCTAGCGCCGGATACGCAGTATTTT. It specifies CASSETLAPDTQYF.

This chain links TRBV28 with TRBJ2-3; TRBD2 matches 7 bases. The CDR3 is 15 amino acids. J was trimmed by 1 base and V by 3 bases; bases with no gene match: 4. In germline, CDR1 is MDHEN, CDR2 SYDVKM. The CDR3 DNA is TGTGCCAGCAGTTTTGGCGGGAGCCGCACAGATACGCAGTATTTT. It specifies CASSFGGSRTDTQYF.

This clonotype was seen more than once but under ten times. The chain is built from TRBV6-2 or TRBV6-3 and TRBJ2-7, with 12 bases aligning to TRBD2. The trim removed 6 bases at V and 4 bases at J, leaving 7 bases unmatched. The germline CDR1 and CDR2 sequences are MNHEY and SVGEGT. The CDR3 has 15 amino acids. The CDR3, as DNA: TGTGCCAGCAGAACCGGGACTAGCGGGCGGTACGAGCAGTACTTC. This sequence encodes CASRTGTSGRYEQYF.

For this clonotype: One end of the junction fails to match germline, which may point to a read error. This chain connects TRBV7-2 to TRBJ2-3; D not certain. The CDR3 runs 15 residues. Germline V gene data show CDR1 as SGHTA and CDR2 as FQGNSA. In nucleotides, the CDR3 is TGTGCCGGCAGCTTATGGGGTGGCGGCACAGATACGCAGTATTTT. Its protein is CAGSLWGGGTDTQYF.

Comment on this clonotype: The junction departs from the called germline gene at one end, perhaps through a read error. The J gene is TRBJ2-7, the V gene TRBV7-8, with 9 nucleotides matching TRBD2. CDR1 SGHVS and CDR2 FQNEAQ come from the germline V gene. The CDR3 spans 15 residues. CDR3 DNA: TGTGCCGGCAGCTTAAGACTAGCGGAGCTCTACGAGCAGTACTTC. Residues: CAGSLRLAELYEQYF.

The chain is built from TRBV20-1 and TRBJ1-2, with a possible D match to TRBD1 (6 bases). Per germline, CDR1 DFQATT and CDR2 SNEGSKA (reference sequence). With 6 bases removed from V and 8 bases from J, the gap between germline ends came to 19 bases. The CDR3 sequence is 13 residues long. The CDR3 nucleotides are TGCAGTGCGAAGAGGACAGTCCCAATCGGCTACACCTTC. The encoded protein is CSAKRTVPIGYTF.

CDR3 nucleotide sequence: TGCGCCAGCAGCGCGGGACAGGGTCTCCACAATGAGCAGTTCTTC. Translating gives CASSAGQGLHNEQFF. The V call is TRBV5-1, the J call TRBJ2-1, with 9 bases identical to TRBD1. CDR3 length: 15 amino acids. After removal of 4 bases from V and 5 bases from J, the junction contained 7 bases not matched to a gene. The V gene's germline CDR1 is SGHRS and CDR2 YFSETQ.

The CDR3 sequence: CASSQQGGGYTF. CDR3 bases: TGCGCCAGCAGCCAGCAGGGTGGAGGCTACACCTTC. The chain combines TRBV4-1 with TRBJ1-2; maybe TRBD1 (5 bases). The CDR3 has 12 residues. CDR1 MGHRA and CDR2 YSYEKL come from the germline V gene. The V gene lost 3 bases and the J gene lost 8 bases, with 10 bases spanning the gap.

This clonotype was seen a handful of times. The chain combines TRBV5-1 with TRBJ2-7, with 8 bases identical to TRBD1. J lost 5 bases, V lost 2 bases, and 9 bases had no gene match. This CDR3 is built from 15 residues. Germline V CDR1 and CDR2: SGHRS, YFSETQ. The CDR3 here is CASSFFQGAMDEQYF. The CDR3, as DNA: TGCGCCAGCAGCTTTTTTCAGGGGGCGATGGACGAGCAGTACTTC.

CDR3 nucleotides: TGTGCCAGCAGCTCCTCGAATCCGGGACTAGAGCAGTTCTTC. Protein sequence: CASSSSNPGLEQFF. The chain joins TRBV11-3 to TRBJ2-1, with TRBD2 matching over 7 bases. V lost 4 bases, J lost 10 bases, and 10 bases stayed unmatched. Per germline, CDR1 SGHNT and CDR2 YENEEA. The CDR3 extends over 14 amino acids.

The rearrangement uses TRBV4-2 and TRBJ2-1, with 9 positions matching TRBD2. Trimming removed 4 bases from V and 8 bases from J; junction bases left unmatched: 9. The CDR3 is 15 residues long. The germline CDR1 and CDR2 sequences are LGHNA and YNFKEQ. In nucleotides, the CDR3 is TGTGCCAGCAGCCCCGGGGTTAGCGGGGGCGATGAGCAGTTCTTC. As protein: CASSPGVSGGDEQFF.

This clonotype was seen only a few times. The chain joins TRBV28 to TRBJ1-2; D gene ambiguous. This CDR3 is built from 13 residues. Trimming took 6 bases from V and 8 from J, leaving 16 bases between them. Germline-derived CDR1 and CDR2 are MDHEN and SYDVKM. The CDR3 reads CASSAREFGGYTF. The CDR3 DNA sequence: TGTGCCAGCAGCGCTCGCGAATTTGGAGGCTACACCTTC.

The chain joins TRBV12-5 to TRBJ1-6, with TRBD1 matching 8 bases. This CDR3 comprises 15 residues. Germline V gene lookup returns CDR1 LGHNT and CDR2 FRNRAP. Germline trimming cut 1 base from V and 6 bases from J; bases unmatched to any gene: 2. The CDR3 sequence is CASGLGDRPNSPLHF. In DNA, the CDR3 is TGTGCTAGTGGTTTGGGGGACAGGCCTAATTCACCCCTCCACTTT.

The rearrangement links TRBV15 to TRBJ2-5, with D tentatively TRBD2 (5 bases). The CDR3 has 14 residues. Between the trimmed V and J ends, which lost 6 bases and 4 bases, there was a span of 15 bases. Germline CDR1 LNHNV, CDR2 YYDKDF (reference sequence). CDR3 protein: CATRSGGVGETQYF. The DNA for the CDR3 is TGTGCCACCAGGTCAGGAGGAGTGGGAGAGACCCAGTACTTC.

As concerns this clonotype: Germline and junction disagree at one end, which may indicate a read error. The gene calls are TRBV5-6 and TRBJ2-6, with a tentative D call TRBD1 (5 bases). The CDR3 covers 19 residues. Per germline, CDR1 SGHDT and CDR2 YYEEEE. CDR3: CASSFSLQKTDSGANVLAF. For the CDR3, the DNA is TGTGCCAGCAGCTTCAGCTTGCAGAAGACAGACTCTGGGGCCAACGTCCTGGCTTTC.